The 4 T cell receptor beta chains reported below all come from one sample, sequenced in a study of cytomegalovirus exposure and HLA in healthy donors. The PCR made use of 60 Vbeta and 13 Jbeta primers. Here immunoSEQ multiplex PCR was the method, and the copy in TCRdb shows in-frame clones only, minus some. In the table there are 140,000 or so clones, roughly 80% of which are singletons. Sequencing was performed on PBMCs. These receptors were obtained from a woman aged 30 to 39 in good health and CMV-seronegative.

In DNA form, the CDR3 reads TGTGCCACCAGCAGAGAGGCACCGGGACACCAATACAATGAGCAGTTCTTC. Translation: CATSREAPGHQYNEQFF. This chain connects TRBV15 to TRBJ2-1; possible D gene TRBD1, 6 bases. This CDR3 has 17 amino acids. V lost 0 bases to trimming and J lost 4 bases, with 16 bases between them. The germline V gene has CDR1 LNHNV and CDR2 YYDKDF (reference sequence).

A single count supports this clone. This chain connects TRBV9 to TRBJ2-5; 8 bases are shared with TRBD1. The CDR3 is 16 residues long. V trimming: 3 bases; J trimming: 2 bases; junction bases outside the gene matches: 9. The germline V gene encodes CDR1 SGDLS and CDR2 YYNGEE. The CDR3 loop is CASSEGTGMGQETQYF. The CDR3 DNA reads TGTGCCAGCAGCGAAGGGACAGGTATGGGGCAAGAGACCCAGTACTTC.

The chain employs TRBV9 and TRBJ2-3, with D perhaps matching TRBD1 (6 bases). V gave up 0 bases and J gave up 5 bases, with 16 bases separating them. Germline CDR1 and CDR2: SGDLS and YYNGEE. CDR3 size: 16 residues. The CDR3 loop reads CASSVEGDTARDTQYF. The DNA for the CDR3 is TGTGCCAGCAGCGTAGAGGGGGACACGGCTCGAGATACGCAGTATTTT.

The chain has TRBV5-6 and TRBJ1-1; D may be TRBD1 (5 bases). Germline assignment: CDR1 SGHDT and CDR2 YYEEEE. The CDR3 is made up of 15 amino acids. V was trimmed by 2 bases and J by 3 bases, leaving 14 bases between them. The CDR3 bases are TGTGCCAGCAGCTTAATTCAGGGTGGTTACACTGAAGCTTTCTTT. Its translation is CASSLIQGGYTEAFF.